This TCR beta chain was identified during a study of cytomegalovirus exposure and HLA in healthy donors. Regarding the study as a whole: Most TCR sequences were seen very rarely across donors, but some public TCRs occurred in many. An analysis that was carried out later associated 15,000 to 20,000 TCR beta sequences with HLA alleles at 0.05 false discovery rate. Most subjects had HLA-A and HLA-B alleles reportedly predicted accurately by TCR beta sequences.

Notes on this clone: Its antigen is currently unknown.

60 Vbeta and 13 Jbeta primers were used in PCR. Libraries were prepared by immunoSEQ multiplex PCR; TCRdb keeps only in-frame clonotypes and omits some of them. Among about 190,000 clones listed, 65% to 75% were seen once. The CDR3 loop spans 13 amino acids. Germline lookup yields CDR1 MNHEY and CDR2 SVGAGI. V lost 5 bases and J 0 bases, leaving 8 bases between the germline ends. The rearrangement joins TRBV6-5 to TRBJ2-7, with D tentatively TRBD2 (6 bases). Sequenced material: PBMCs. This receptor was obtained from a man younger than 40 in good health and CMV-seropositive. The CDR3 coding sequence is TGTGCCAGCAGTGCCGGGGGCTCCTACGAGCAGTACTTC. Encoded protein: CASSAGGSYEQYF.